The next 4 T cell receptor beta chains were all read from a single sample in a study of regulatory T cells in long-lasting Graves disease. Time point given: newly diagnosed GD, antithyroid drugs for less than 3 months. Construction of the TCR library relied on RNA isolated from PBMCs. Combining iRepertoire HTBI primers with Arm-PCR of CDR3 regions, the authors built TCR beta libraries. TCRdb reprocessed the multiplex PCR reads via MiXCR and lists one record per CDR3 protein. The sample carries about 620,000 distinct CDR3 sequences, approximately 15% recorded once. The data were also submitted as part of a second study, on T cells in Graves' hyperthyroidism and ophthalmopathy.

The source was peripheral blood mononuclear cells (PBMCs), collected at new diagnosis, from a patient treated with antithyroid drugs. These receptor sequences come from a woman in her 30s with Graves disease.

This clonotype was picked up many times. The chain links TRBV28 to TRBJ1-1; D is undetermined. There are 17 residues in the CDR3. Germline lookup yields CDR1 MDHEN and CDR2 SYDVKM. V was cut by 2 bases and J by 7 bases, with 23 bases left in between. The CDR3 spells CASSLNPPAKGDDEAFF. The CDR3 nucleotides read TGTGCCAGCAGTTTAAACCCGCCGGCCAAGGGCGACGATGAAGCTTTCTTT.

This clonotype was recorded many times. This chain connects TRBV7-2 to TRBJ2-3, with TRBD2 matching over 10 bases. Looked up from germline, CDR1 is SGHTA and CDR2 is FQGNSA. V shed 4 bases and J 9 bases; nucleotides not matched to a gene: 7. This CDR3 contains 14 residues. The DNA of the CDR3 is TGTGCCAGCAGCTCGATAACTAGCGGGACCACGCAGTATTTT. Translated: CASSSITSGTTQYF.

This clonotype was observed a handful of times. The rearrangement links TRBV6-5 to TRBJ1-1; weak D call: TRBD1 (6 bases). CDR1 is MNHEY, CDR2 SVGAGI, per germline. Trimming cost V 2 bases and J 10 bases, with 14 bases left between them. The CDR3 extends over 13 amino acids. In DNA, the CDR3 is TGTGCCAGCAGTTACGGGGGCCGCGGAGGAGCTTTCTTT. This gives the protein CASSYGGRGGAFF.

Concerning this clonotype: The conserved closing phenylalanine or tryptophan is absent in this CDR3, likely reflecting a read error. This chain connects TRBV19 to TRBJ2-5; 8 nucleotides align to TRBD2. This CDR3 has 16 residues. Losses at the gene ends were 5 bases for V and 1 base for J; bases not matched to a gene: 9. Germline V gene sequence: CDR1 LNHDA, CDR2 SQIVND (reference sequence). This chain's CDR3 is CASSVTSGSPQETQYL. The CDR3 nucleotides are TGTGCCAGTAGTGTTACTAGCGGCAGTCCCCAAGAGACCCAGTACCTC.